The 27 T cell receptor beta chains presented below share a single source sample, sequenced in a study of spatial heterogeneity in lung cancer (dated by TCRdb to about 2019). Receptor libraries were prepared by 5' RACE. The sequencer listed for this sample is NextSeq 500. The raw public reads went through TCRdb reprocessing: fastp at Q25, MiXCR clone calling, in-frame beta chains kept. Records with the same CDR3 protein are collapsed into one entry carrying the most frequent genes and DNA. The sample table records 4,100 or so distinct CDR3 sequences; about 20% of these occur just once. Roughly 24% of the sample goes to the ten largest clones. The sample's time point label, decoded: sample taken at primary tumor resection. TCR sequencing used whole RNA extracted from tumor and nontumor lung tissue, or from cryopreserved PBMC samples, without cell sorting. This specimen consisted of normal lung tissue next to the tumor, obtained at surgery. The receptors derive from a female donor with early-stage non-small cell lung cancer.

Within the sample, this clonotype is medium-sized. This beta chain came through as a stray read in a library set up for alpha chains, and its size says little. The chain is built from TRBV20-1 and TRBJ2-1; 12 nucleotides line up with TRBD2. V shed 1 base, J shed 0 bases, and the junction held 4 bases outside the gene matches. Germline CDR1 and CDR2: DFQATT and SNEGSKA (reference sequence). CDR3 size: 17 residues. The CDR3 sequence: CSARALAGGSSYNEQFF. CDR3 nucleotide sequence: TGCAGTGCTAGAGCCCTAGCGGGGGGGAGCTCCTACAATGAGCAGTTCTTC.

The table lists this clonotype with many counts. Because this beta chain is a stray read in a library intended to capture alpha chains, its abundance should not be given much weight. This chain joins TRBV9 and TRBJ2-3, with TRBD2 identical over 12 bases. CDR1 is SGDLS and CDR2 is YYNGEE in the germline V gene. The CDR3 consists of 19 residues. After removal of 4 bases from V and 3 bases from J, the junction contained 15 bases not matched to a gene. CDR3 coding DNA: TGTGCCAGCAGCCTCCACCGACTAGCGGGGGCCAAAGATACAGATACGCAGTATTTT. Translation: CASSLHRLAGAKDTDTQYF. Combining the CDR3 with reference TRBV9 and TRBJ2-3 gives the whole variable domain DSGVTQTPKHLITATGQRVTLRCSPRSGDLSVYWYQQSLDQGLQFLIQYYNGEERAKGNILERFSAQQFPDLHSELNLSSLELGDSALYFCASSLHRLAGAKDTDTQYFGPGTRLTVL.

Sample share makes this clonotype medium-sized. The library was built for alpha chains, so this beta chain is an off-target read and its size means little. This chain uses TRBV28 with TRBJ2-5; perhaps TRBD2 as D (5 bases). V lost 7 bases and J lost 3, with 12 bases in between. This CDR3 has 13 amino acids. Germline CDR1 and CDR2: MDHEN and SYDVKM. For the CDR3, the DNA is TGTGCCAGCACGTCCCCGGGAAAAGAGACCCAGTACTTC. Its translation is CASTSPGKETQYF.

This clonotype is judged medium-sized. This beta chain is an unintended read in a library built for alpha chains; its size means little. This sequence joins TRBV9 and TRBJ2-2; 8 bases map to TRBD1. V dropped 4 bases and J dropped 4; count of bases not matched to a gene: 6. Germline V gene sequence: CDR1 SGDLS, CDR2 YYNGEE. The CDR3 loop spans 15 amino acids. This CDR3 is CASSPGTGPTGELFF. The CDR3 DNA follows: TGTGCCAGCAGCCCCGGGACAGGACCCACCGGGGAGCTGTTTTTT.

By frequency in the sample, this clonotype is medium-sized. The library was built for alpha chains, so this beta chain is an off-target read and its size means little. The V and J genes are TRBV16 and TRBJ1-1; 10 bases agree with TRBD1. Germline V CDR1 and CDR2: KGHSY, FQNENV. V dropped 4 bases and J dropped 6; count of bases not matched to a gene: 5. The CDR3 totals 14 residues. DNA of the CDR3: TGTGCCAGCAGCCCAGGACAGGGGGGTGCTGAAGCTTTCTTT. Translating it yields CASSPGQGGAEAFF.

This clonotype is labeled medium-sized. A library made for alpha chains picked up this beta chain off target, so its size means little. The chain links TRBV12-3 or TRBV12-4 to TRBJ1-2; 7 bases map to TRBD1. V was pared by 6 bases and J by 7 bases, with 5 bases of the junction left unmatched. The CDR3 is made up of 12 amino acids. The CDR3 is CASRTQGSGYTF. The DNA of the CDR3 is TGTGCCAGCAGGACACAGGGGTCTGGCTACACCTTC.

In its sample, this clonotype was seen once. With the library built for alpha chains, this beta chain is off target and its frequency is not meaningful. This chain connects TRBV6-2 or TRBV6-3 to TRBJ1-1; weak D call: TRBD1 (5 bases). V was cut by 8 bases and J by 2 bases, with 15 bases left in between. The CDR3 has 14 amino acids. Germline CDR1 MNHEY, CDR2 SVGEGT. The chain's CDR3 is CASRSSRDNTEAFF. The CDR3 DNA follows: TGTGCCAGCCGGAGCAGTCGGGACAACACTGAAGCTTTCTTT.

This clonotype is termed medium-sized. With the library built for alpha chains, this beta chain is off target and its frequency is not meaningful. The chain links TRBV6-5 to TRBJ2-5; TRBD2 matches 8 bases. The CDR3 contains 18 residues. Unmatched junction bases numbered 22, after V lost 7 bases and J lost 6 bases. CDR1 and CDR2 (germline): MNHEY, SVGAGI. The CDR3 coding sequence is TGTGCCAGCACCCTAACCCCCTCTACGGCGGGAGGAGTGAAGACCCAGTACTTC. It codes for CASTLTPSTAGGVKTQYF.

This clonotype was counted between two and nine times. This beta chain was picked up by a library intended for alpha chains and is off target, so its count carries little meaning. Here the CDR3 DNA reads TGCAGCGGAAGGGACATCTCCTACGAGCAGTACTTC. Protein product: CSGRDISYEQYF. The rearrangement joins TRBV29-1 to TRBJ2-7, with D possibly TRBD1 on 6 matching bases. The CDR3 consists of 12 residues. The germline CDR1 and CDR2 sequences are SQVTM and ANQGSEA. With 7 bases removed from V and 0 bases from J, the gap between germline ends came to 10 bases.

This clonotype appeared many times. This beta chain lies outside the target of a library built for alpha chains; its clone size means little. This chain links TRBV4-3 with TRBJ1-2, with a tentative D call TRBD1 (5 bases). Trimming removed 4 bases at V and 4 bases at J, with 13 bases between. In germline, CDR1 is LGHNA, CDR2 YSLEER. The CDR3 runs 14 residues. The CDR3 loop is CASSRGTALYGYTF. The DNA for the CDR3 is TGCGCCAGCAGCCGAGGGACTGCTCTCTATGGCTACACCTTC.

A few counts support this clonotype. A library made for alpha chains picked up this beta chain off target, so its size means little. The gene calls are TRBV2 and TRBJ2-6; D is perhaps TRBD1 (5 bases). The CDR3 has 18 residues. V shed 1 base and J shed 0 bases, with 13 bases lying between them. In germline, CDR1 is SNHLY, CDR2 FYNNEI. The CDR3 DNA follows: TGTGCCAGCAGTGAAGACAGGCCCTCCTTCTCTGGGGCCAACGTCCTGACTTTC. Translation gives CASSEDRPSFSGANVLTF. The full variable domain, completed using reference TRBV2 and TRBJ2-6, is EPEVTQTPSHQVTQMGQEVILRCVPISNHLYFYWYRQILGQKVEFLVSFYNNEISEKSEIFDDQFSVERPDGSNFTLKIRSTKLEDSAMYFCASSEDRPSFSGANVLTFGAGSRLTVL.

In this sample, this clonotype is medium-sized. In a library made to pick up alpha chains, this beta chain is a stray read with a size that means little. J is TRBJ2-7 and V is TRBV7-2, with 10 bases matching TRBD1. The CDR3 covers 14 residues. J lost 2 bases, V lost 6 bases, and 4 bases had no gene match. Germline V gives CDR1 SGHTA, CDR2 FQGNSA. In DNA form, the CDR3 reads TGTGCCAGCAGAGTGGGACAGGGGACCTACGAGCAGTACTTC. This encodes CASRVGQGTYEQYF.

By share, this clonotype counts as medium-sized. This beta chain is an off-target read within a library intended for alpha chains, so its frequency means little. The rearrangement uses TRBV28 and TRBJ2-1, with no clear D. CDR1 and CDR2 (germline): MDHEN, SYDVKM. The CDR3 has 13 residues. Trimming shortened V by 3 bases and J by 9 bases, and 12 bases separated the two germline ends. The CDR3 DNA sequence: TGTGCCAGCAGTTTGCCCCTAGTATCTGAGCAGTTCTTC. Translation: CASSLPLVSEQFF.

By sample fraction, this clonotype is medium-sized. As an off-target read in a library built for alpha chains, this beta chain has a frequency of little significance. This chain links TRBV10-3 with TRBJ1-3, with a possible D match to TRBD1 (6 bases). In germline, CDR1 is ENHRY, CDR2 SYGVKD. This CDR3 is built from 13 residues. Between the trimmed V and J ends, which lost 8 bases and 3 bases, there was a span of 11 bases. The CDR3, as DNA: TGTGCCATCGGGAGGGACAATGGAAACACCATATATTTT. Translation gives CAIGRDNGNTIYF.

This clonotype is deemed large. This beta chain is off target for a library built for alpha chains, so its abundance means little. The chain employs TRBV5-6 and TRBJ2-1, with 12 bases that match TRBD2. The CDR3 extends over 14 amino acids. Germline V CDR1 and CDR2: SGHDT, YYEEEE. The V and J ends lost 3 bases and 10 bases, in that order; junction bases with no gene match: 5. CDR3 sequence reads: CASSWTSGTGEQFF. The CDR3 DNA reads TGTGCCAGCAGCTGGACTAGCGGGACTGGGGAGCAGTTCTTC.

By sample share, this clonotype is medium-sized. Because this beta chain is a stray read in a library intended to capture alpha chains, its abundance should not be given much weight. This chain links TRBV5-1 with TRBJ1-2; D call uncertain. V lost 0 bases and J lost 0, with 3 bases in between. Germline assignment: CDR1 SGHRS and CDR2 YFSETQ. The CDR3 loop spans 13 amino acids. The CDR3 loop is CASSLESNYGYTF. In nucleotides, the CDR3 is TGCGCCAGCAGCTTGGAGTCTAACTATGGCTACACCTTC. The variable domain in full, with the rest retrieved from reference TRBV5-1 and TRBJ1-2, is KAGVTQTPRYLIKTRGQQVTLSCSPISGHRSVSWYQQTPGQGLQFLFEYFSETQRNKGNFPGRFSGRQFSNSRSEMNVSTLELGDSALYLCASSLESNYGYTFGSGTRLTVV.

This clonotype came up many times. For a library built for alpha chains, this beta chain is a stray read; little rests on its size. The chain joins TRBV11-2 to TRBJ2-1, with 11 bases fitting TRBD2. Germline V lookup: CDR1 SGHAT, CDR2 FQNNGV. Trimming at V came to 5 bases and at J to 0 bases, leaving 3 bases not matched to a gene. The CDR3 loop spans 16 amino acids. CDR3 DNA: TGTGCCAGCAGCAGTCTAGCGGGAGGCTCCTACAATGAGCAGTTCTTC. As protein: CASSSLAGGSYNEQFF. Supplemented by reference TRBV11-2 and TRBJ2-1, the full variable domain reads EAGVAQSPRYKIIEKRQSVAFWCNPISGHATLYWYQQILGQGPKLLIQFQNNGVVDDSQLPKDRFSAERLKGVDSTLKIQPAKLEDSAVYLCASSSLAGGSYNEQFFGPGTRLTVL.

This clonotype is labeled as medium-sized. This beta chain represents an off-target read in a library built for alpha chains; its size is of limited meaning. The chain couples TRBV20-1 to TRBJ2-3; D is tentatively TRBD1 or TRBD2 (5 bases each). Looked up from germline, CDR1 is DFQATT and CDR2 is SNEGSKA (reference sequence). Trimming left V 5 bases short and J 3 bases short, with 18 bases between. The CDR3 covers 15 residues. The CDR3 nucleotides read TGCAGTGCTGACCTCCCGGGACCAGGAACAGATACGCAGTATTTT. As protein: CSADLPGPGTDTQYF.

In its sample, this clonotype is medium-sized. Little can be read into the size of this beta chain, an off-target read in a library designed for alpha chains. This rearrangement joins TRBV9 to TRBJ2-1; 12 bases agree with TRBD2. The CDR3 is made up of 14 amino acids. CDR1 is SGDLS and CDR2 is YYNGEE in the germline V gene. Losses at the gene ends were 4 bases for V and 6 bases for J; bases not matched to a gene: 2. The CDR3 DNA sequence: TGTGCCAGCAGCTCGGGACTAGCGGGCAATGAGCAGTTCTTC. Protein: CASSSGLAGNEQFF. Filled out from reference TRBV9 and TRBJ2-1, the complete variable domain reads DSGVTQTPKHLITATGQRVTLRCSPRSGDLSVYWYQQSLDQGLQFLIQYYNGEERAKGNILERFSAQQFPDLHSELNLSSLELGDSALYFCASSSGLAGNEQFFGPGTRLTVL.

On this clonotype: A library prepared for alpha chains yielded this beta chain as an off-target read; its size is of little meaning. The chain links TRBV7-2 to TRBJ1-5, with TRBD1 matching 10 bases. This CDR3 spans 17 amino acids. Germline loops: CDR1 SGHTA, CDR2 FQGNSA. The V and J ends lost 4 bases and 4 bases, in that order; junction bases with no gene match: 10. As DNA, the CDR3 is TGTGCCAGCAGCTGGAAGGTACCGGGACAGGGGAATCAGCCCCAGCATTTT. Translation: CASSWKVPGQGNQPQHF.

A note on this clonotype: The library was built for alpha chains, so this beta chain is an off-target read and its size means little. The chain links TRBV12-3 or TRBV12-4 to TRBJ1-5; 7 nucleotides agree with TRBD1. This CDR3 has 14 residues. V dropped 4 bases and J dropped 10; count of bases not matched to a gene: 10. The CDR3 spells CASSSLTGPRPQHF. The CDR3 nucleotides are TGTGCCAGCAGTTCACTGACAGGGCCTCGACCCCAGCATTTT.

In this sample, this clonotype is medium-sized. Being off target in a library aimed at alpha chains, this beta chain has a size of little meaning. This chain uses TRBV28 with TRBJ1-1; D not certain. Per germline, CDR1 MDHEN and CDR2 SYDVKM. Trimming removed 4 bases from V and 4 bases from J, with 13 bases in between. The CDR3 has 14 amino acids. The CDR3 spells CASSSDLRPTEAFF. In DNA form, the CDR3 reads TGTGCCAGCAGTTCCGACCTCAGGCCCACTGAAGCTTTCTTT. The whole variable domain, remainder taken from reference TRBV28 and TRBJ1-1, is DVKVTQSSRYLVKRTGEKVFLECVQDMDHENMFWYRQDPGLGLRLIYFSYDVKMKEKGDIPEGYSVSREKKERFSLILESASTNQTSMYLCASSSDLRPTEAFFGQGTRLTVV.

This clonotype appeared a few times. This beta chain is a stray sequence in a library constructed for alpha chains; its clone size is not meaningful. The chain uses TRBV24-1 and TRBJ2-2, with D perhaps assigned TRBD1 or TRBD2 (5 bases each). V dropped 4 bases and J dropped 4 bases, with 12 bases sitting between them. The germline CDR1 and CDR2 sequences are KGHDR and SFDVKD. CDR3 size: 15 residues. Here the CDR3 reads CATSDARDVTGELFF. In DNA form, the CDR3 reads TGTGCCACCAGTGACGCTAGGGACGTCACCGGGGAGCTGTTTTTT.

By share, this clonotype ranks as large. This beta chain represents an off-target read in a library built for alpha chains; its size is of limited meaning. This chain connects TRBV20-1 to TRBJ2-1; 8 nucleotides match TRBD2. Trimming removed 6 bases from V and 4 bases from J; junction bases left unmatched: 11. Germline V gene sequence: CDR1 DFQATT, CDR2 SNEGSKA (reference sequence). This CDR3 has 15 amino acids. CDR3: CSAITGGRLYNEQFF. CDR3 nucleotide sequence: TGCAGTGCAATAACGGGGGGGCGATTGTACAATGAGCAGTTCTTC.

This clonotype showed up many times. As an off-target read in a library built for alpha chains, this beta chain has a frequency of little significance. The chain recombines TRBV7-3 with TRBJ2-7; 10 positions match TRBD1. The CDR3 is 14 amino acids. With V trimmed by 2 bases and J by 6 bases, 4 bases remained unmatched. Germline values: CDR1 SGHTA, CDR2 FQGTGA. The CDR3 nucleotides read TGTGCCAGCAGCTTACTGGGACAGGGGTTCGAGCAGTACTTC. It yields the protein CASSLLGQGFEQYF.

In this sample, this clonotype turned up a few times. The size of this beta chain means little, since it is a stray read in a library made for alpha chains. This chain links TRBV27 with TRBJ1-1, with 8 bases that match TRBD1. This CDR3 has 17 residues. The V gene end was trimmed by 3 bases and the J gene end by 1 base; junction bases not matched to a gene: 10. CDR1 MNHEY and CDR2 SMNVEV come from the germline V gene (reference sequence). The CDR3 loop reads CASSLKQGALRNTEAFF. The CDR3 bases are TGTGCCAGCAGTTTGAAGCAGGGGGCTCTTAGGAACACTGAAGCTTTCTTT.

This clonotype was detected many times. Found in a library prepared for alpha chains, this beta chain is an off-target read, and its abundance has little meaning. The chain joins TRBV5-1 to TRBJ1-1; D ambiguous. Germline CDR1 SGHRS, CDR2 YFSETQ. V gave up 4 bases and J gave up 1 base, with 11 bases separating them. The CDR3 totals 14 residues. The CDR3 DNA sequence: TGCGCCAGCAGCCCAGGACGGGAGAACACTGAAGCTTTCTTT. This sequence encodes CASSPGRENTEAFF. The full variable domain, rest sourced from reference TRBV5-1 and TRBJ1-1, is KAGVTQTPRYLIKTRGQQVTLSCSPISGHRSVSWYQQTPGQGLQFLFEYFSETQRNKGNFPGRFSGRQFSNSRSEMNVSTLELGDSALYLCASSPGRENTEAFFGQGTRLTVV.